These 30 T cell receptor beta chains came from one sample sequenced in a study of T cell clonality in common variable immunodeficiency. The repertoire was sequenced with immunoSEQ multiplex PCR; TCRdb's copy has only in-frame clones and lacks some. The sample presents 30,000 to 40,000 clones, none singletons. Sequenced: peripheral blood mononuclear cells. Receptor source: a person between 18 and 70 years old in good health.

This clone was seen more than once but under ten times. The read halts 3 residues ahead of the CDR3 end, with the missing end drawn from the germline J gene. The J gene is TRBJ2-1, the V gene TRBV20-1; D might be TRBD2 (6 bases). V lost 3 bases, J lost 9 bases, and 18 bases lay in between. The CDR3 extends over 14 amino acids. Germline V CDR1 and CDR2: DFQATT, SNEGSKA (reference sequence). The CDR3 loop reads CSASTYEGRGEQFF. The CDR3 bases that were read are TGCAGTGCTAGCACCTACGAAGGGCGGGGTGAG.

This clone was seen ten or more times. The read ends 3 residues shy of where the CDR3 ends; the end is completed using the germline J gene. The genes are TRBV9 and TRBJ2-3; D tentatively reads TRBD1 or TRBD2 (6 bases each). Germline CDR1 reads SGDLS; CDR2 reads YYNGEE. Trimming removed 4 bases from V and 5 bases from J, with 17 bases in between. The CDR3 is 15 residues long. The CDR3 DNA, read in part, is TGTGCCAGCAGCAAAGGCGGGACACGGAAAGATACG. Its translation: CASSKGGTRKDT. The complete CDR3 protein is CASSKGGTRKDTQYF.

In its sample, this clone was seen a few times. The observed sequence ends 3 residues before the CDR3 terminus, with the missing tail filled in from the germline J gene. This chain connects TRBV7-9 to TRBJ2-4; maybe TRBD2 (7 bases). The CDR3 extends over 14 amino acids. Germline-derived CDR1 and CDR2 are SEHNR and FQNEAQ (reference sequence). Partial CDR3 DNA: TGTGCCAGCAGCCAATCTAGGGGGGACTATGGT. Protein: CASSQSRGDYG. The complete CDR3 sequence is CASSQSRGDYGQYF.

This clone was recorded many times. The read is 3 residues too short to cover the CDR3 end, so that end is filled in from the germline J gene. The rearrangement joins TRBV5-1 to TRBJ1-3, with TRBD1 matching over 8 bases. CDR3 length: 17 residues. Germline V gives CDR1 SGHRS, CDR2 YFSETQ. With V trimmed by 6 bases and J by 4 bases, 15 bases remained unmatched. This CDR3 is CASTLNPQGAAGNTIYF. Incomplete CDR3 DNA: TGCGCCAGCACACTCAATCCCCAGGGGGCCGCAGGAAACACC.

This clone was observed at least ten times. The read stops 3 residues short of the end of the CDR3; the missing end is completed from the germline J gene. V is TRBV20-1 and J is TRBJ2-5; 13 bases align to TRBD2. V was clipped by 0 bases and J by 1 base; unmatched bases: 8. The CDR3 totals 18 residues. Germline CDR1 and CDR2: DFQATT and SNEGSKA (reference sequence). CDR3 DNA (partial): TGCAGTGCTAGAGATCAGGGGGGACTAGCGGGGATCCAAGAGACC. Translating it yields CSARDQGGLAGIQET. The CDR3 in its entirety is CSARDQGGLAGIQETQYF.

The sample holds many counts of this clone. With the read ending 3 residues before the CDR3 end, the germline J gene is used to fill in that end. V gene TRBV20-1 combines with J gene TRBJ2-5, with 8 nucleotides matching TRBD1. Trimming removed 6 bases from V and 2 bases from J; junction bases left unmatched: 14. Germline CDR1 and CDR2: DFQATT and SNEGSKA (reference sequence). The length of the CDR3 is 16 residues. CDR3 sequence reads: CSAPRPGQVGQETQYF. The sequenced part of the CDR3 DNA is TGCAGTGCCCCGAGACCGGGACAGGTGGGGCAAGAGACC.

This clone was recorded at least ten times. Read data end 3 residues before the CDR3 end; the end is taken from the germline J gene. The gene calls are TRBV14 and TRBJ2-3; 8 positions agree with TRBD2. With V trimmed by 4 bases and J by 3 bases, 3 bases remained unmatched. From germline, CDR1 is SGHDN and CDR2 FVKESK. The CDR3 has 14 amino acids. The sequenced CDR3 bases are TGTGCCAGCAGCCCAGCGGGGGTAACAGATACG. Protein: CASSPAGVTDT. The full CDR3 reads CASSPAGVTDTQYF.

This clone was seen at least ten times. The read stops 3 residues short of the end of the CDR3; the missing end is completed from the germline J gene. The V gene is TRBV2, the J gene TRBJ2-6; D gene ambiguous. V was trimmed by 3 bases and J by 2 bases, leaving 11 bases between them. Per germline, CDR1 SNHLY and CDR2 FYNNEI. The CDR3 has 16 amino acids. The CDR3 protein is CASSEARMAGANVLTF. CDR3 bases read: TGTGCCAGCAGTGAGGCCAGGATGGCTGGGGCCAACGTC.

This clone was picked up many times. The CDR3 end falls 3 residues outside the read, so it is completed with the germline J gene. The rearrangement joins TRBV7-2 to TRBJ2-5; TRBD1 matches at 7 bases. CDR3 length equals 14 residues. J gave up 1 base and V 5 bases, and 4 bases lay outside the gene matches. CDR1 and CDR2 from the germline V gene are SGHTA and FQGNSA. CDR3 region: CASSPQGFQETQYF. The sequenced part of the CDR3 DNA is TGTGCCAGCAGCCCACAGGGGTTCCAAGAGACC.

This clone occurred many times. The read stops 3 residues short of the end of the CDR3; the missing end is completed from the germline J gene. This chain links TRBV30 with TRBJ1-3, with D maybe TRBD1 (5 bases). Germline values: CDR1 GTSNPN, CDR2 SVGIG (reference sequence). V lost 1 base, J lost 1 base, and 20 bases lay in between. The CDR3 consists of 18 residues. The part of the CDR3 DNA that was read is TGTGCCTGGAGTGCTAGTCGGGCAGGGTTGAGATCTGGAAACACC. Protein product: CAWSASRAGLRSGNT. From start to end, the CDR3 is CAWSASRAGLRSGNTIYF.

This clone has ten or more counts. The read ends 3 residues shy of where the CDR3 ends; the end is completed using the germline J gene. The genes are TRBV20-1 and TRBJ2-2; 9 bases agree with TRBD2. Trimming cost V 0 bases and J 4 bases; bases outside gene matches: 6. The length of the CDR3 is 16 residues. Germline V lookup: CDR1 DFQATT, CDR2 SNEGSKA (reference sequence). The CDR3 bases that were read are TGCAGTGCTAGAGATCCTAGCGGGGTAGCCACCGGGGAG. Protein: CSARDPSGVATGE. The whole CDR3 protein reads CSARDPSGVATGELFF.

This clone was recorded many times. The read ends 3 residues shy of where the CDR3 ends; the end is completed using the germline J gene. This chain joins TRBV5-1 and TRBJ1-2; D is unclear. Germline V gene data show CDR1 as SGHRS and CDR2 as YFSETQ. The CDR3 has 13 amino acids. CDR3 DNA, as far as it was read: TGCGCCAGCAGCTTGACAACGGGTGAAGGC. Amino acid sequence: CASSLTTGEG. The whole CDR3 protein is CASSLTTGEGYTF.

This clone was observed at least ten times. The CDR3 end lies 3 residues beyond the end of the read and is filled in from the germline J gene. This chain joins TRBV18 and TRBJ1-2; 11 bases agree with TRBD1. There are 17 residues in the CDR3. Germline CDR1 reads KGHSH; CDR2 reads LQKENI. V trimming: 0 bases; J trimming: 5 bases; junction bases outside the gene matches: 8. This CDR3 is CASSPPGTGGSGYGYTF. CDR3 DNA, as far as it was read: TGTGCCAGCTCACCACCCGGGACAGGGGGTTCGGGGTATGGC.

This clone was seen repeatedly, ten times or more. The observed sequence ends 3 residues before the CDR3 terminus, with the missing tail filled in from the germline J gene. The chain joins TRBV20-1 to TRBJ2-2; the D gene is possibly TRBD1 (5 bases). The CDR3 length is 12 residues. In germline, CDR1 is DFQATT, CDR2 SNEGSKA (reference sequence). CDR3 DNA, as far as it was read: TGCAGTGCTAGGGGGCGGAATGAAAAG. It is translated as CSARGRNEK. The whole CDR3 protein is CSARGRNEKLFF.

This clone occurred many times. The DNA ends 3 residues before the CDR3 does, and the rest of the CDR3 is filled in from the germline J gene. The rearrangement joins TRBV2 to TRBJ1-2; the D is unclear. V was pared by 2 bases and J by 4 bases, with 14 bases between. CDR3 length: 15 residues. Germline V CDR1 and CDR2: SNHLY, FYNNEI. This CDR3 is CASSESLQPVYGYTF. The DNA read from the CDR3 is TGTGCCAGCAGTGAAAGTCTACAGCCAGTCTATGGC.

This clone came up many times. The CDR3 end falls 3 residues outside the read, so it is completed with the germline J gene. The V gene is TRBV7-2, the J gene TRBJ2-4; a possible D gene is TRBD1 (5 bases). Germline-derived CDR1 and CDR2 are SGHTA and FQGNSA. The CDR3 is 14 amino acids. The V and J ends lost 0 bases and 6 bases respectively, with 9 bases between them. The part of the CDR3 DNA that was read is TGTGCCAGCAGCTTAGCGGCTAGGGGAAACATT. As protein: CASSLAARGNI. The full CDR3 protein reads CASSLAARGNIQYF.

This clone has at least ten counts. Read coverage stops 3 residues before the CDR3 terminus; the germline J gene supplies the remainder. The chain carries TRBV7-2 and TRBJ1-2, with D possibly TRBD1 on 5 matching bases. CDR1 SGHTA and CDR2 FQGNSA come from the germline V gene. CDR3 length: 15 amino acids. CDR3 in amino acids: CASSLVSSGRGDYTF. The DNA read from the CDR3 is TGTGCCAGCAGCTTAGTGAGTAGCGGGAGGGGCGAC.

This clone came up many times. The observed sequence ends 3 residues before the CDR3 terminus, with the missing tail filled in from the germline J gene. The chain joins TRBV10-3 to TRBJ2-2; D might be TRBD1 (6 bases). Trimming left V 3 bases short and J 2 bases short, with 10 bases between. Germline assignment: CDR1 ENHRY and CDR2 SYGVKD. The CDR3 is made up of 15 amino acids. CDR3 DNA, as far as it was read: TGTGCCATCAGTGAACAACAGGGTAACACCGGGGAG. Translation gives CAISEQQGNTGE. The entire CDR3 protein reads CAISEQQGNTGELFF.

Comment on this clone: The read falls 3 residues short of the CDR3 end, and the missing part is taken from the germline J gene. V usage is TRBV20-1 and J usage is TRBJ2-3; a possible D gene is TRBD2 (5 bases). The CDR3 has 14 amino acids. Germline CDR1 is DFQATT and CDR2 is SNEGSKA (reference sequence). The covered CDR3 bases are TGCAGTGCTAGAGATTTTGGACTCCAAGAGACG. Translation: CSARDFGLQET. The full CDR3 protein is CSARDFGLQETQYF.

At least ten counts were recorded for this clone. With the read ending 3 residues before the CDR3 end, the germline J gene is used to fill in that end. The J gene is TRBJ2-3, the V gene TRBV12-3 or TRBV12-4, with 8 bases matching TRBD2. Trimming cost V 4 bases and J 3 bases; bases outside gene matches: 3. The CDR3 has 14 amino acids. The CDR3: CASSSGLVTDTQYF. The covered CDR3 bases are TGTGCCAGCAGTTCGGGACTAGTAACAGATACG.

Regarding this clone: The read stops 3 residues short of the end of the CDR3; the missing end is completed from the germline J gene. V is TRBV5-1 and J is TRBJ2-7, with 7 positions matching TRBD2. Unmatched junction bases numbered 4, after V lost 0 bases and J lost 4 bases. The CDR3 loop spans 14 amino acids. Germline CDR1 and CDR2: SGHRS and YFSETQ. CDR3 bases read: TGCGCCAGCAGCTTGGAGCCTAGCGGTTACGAG. Amino acid sequence: CASSLEPSGYE. The whole CDR3 is CASSLEPSGYEQYF.

This clone was counted ten times or more. The CDR3 end lies 3 residues beyond the end of the read and is filled in from the germline J gene. V and J are TRBV5-1 and TRBJ2-5; 9 bases fit TRBD1. The germline V gene has CDR1 SGHRS and CDR2 YFSETQ. V shed 2 bases, J shed 4 bases, and the junction held 0 bases outside the gene matches. The CDR3 runs to 13 residues. The CDR3 sequence is CASSLQGAETQYF. CDR3 DNA, as far as it was read: TGCGCCAGCAGCTTACAGGGGGCAGAGACC.

This clone was seen ten or more times. Here the CDR3 reads CASSGQGPEKLFF. The sequenced part of the CDR3 DNA is TGTGCCAGTAGTGGACAGGGCCCCGAAAAG. This rearrangement joins TRBV19 to TRBJ2-2, with 8 bases lining up with TRBD1. The CDR3 goes on 3 residues after the read ends, and that part is filled in from the germline J gene. The CDR3 contains 13 residues. CDR1 and CDR2 (germline): LNHDA, SQIVND (reference sequence).

This clone was seen at least ten times. The read comes to an end 3 residues before the CDR3 does, leaving the germline J gene to fill in the end. The chain joins TRBV15 to TRBJ1-3; 7 nucleotides match TRBD1. The CDR3 loop spans 19 amino acids. V was clipped by 3 bases and J by 0 bases; unmatched bases: 14. Germline CDR1 is LNHNV and CDR2 is YYDKDF (reference sequence). The CDR3: CATSRKRGRLVSSGNTIYF. Incomplete CDR3 DNA: TGTGCCACCAGCAGGAAAAGGGGGCGCCTAGTTAGCTCTGGAAACACC.

This clone has at least ten counts. The CDR3 is cut off 3 residues early in the read; its end comes from the germline J gene. The rearrangement uses TRBV10-3 and TRBJ2-3, with 11 bases fitting TRBD1. V lost 3 bases to trimming and J lost 4 bases; unmatched junction nucleotides: 3. The CDR3 sequence is 15 residues long. The germline V gene has CDR1 ENHRY and CDR2 SYGVKD. The DNA read from the CDR3 is TGTGCCATCAGTGAAATGGGACAGGGGGCAGATACG. Its protein product is CAISEMGQGADT. From start to end, the CDR3 is CAISEMGQGADTQYF.

The table lists this clone with many counts. The read terminates 3 residues before the CDR3 end, so the remaining end is supplied by the germline J gene. V and J are TRBV6-2 or TRBV6-3 and TRBJ1-2, with 8 bases that match TRBD1. Germline V gene lookup returns CDR1 MNHEY and CDR2 SVGEGT. The CDR3 is 14 residues long. Losses at the gene ends were 5 bases for V and 3 bases for J; bases not matched to a gene: 5. This CDR3 reads CASSQRQGHYGYTF. The CDR3 DNA, read in part, is TGTGCCAGCAGTCAAAGACAGGGGCACTATGGC.

This clone was counted at least ten times. The CDR3 end falls 3 residues outside the read, so it is completed with the germline J gene. This rearrangement joins TRBV5-6 to TRBJ2-7, with 8 bases aligning to TRBD2. Germline CDR1 SGHDT, CDR2 YYEEEE. This CDR3 has 13 amino acids. Losses at the gene ends were 9 bases for V and 0 bases for J; bases not matched to a gene: 5. CDR3 DNA, as far as it was read: TGTGCCACCGCGGGGGGCAGCTCCTACGAG. It translates to CATAGGSSYE. The full CDR3 reads CATAGGSSYEQYF. The full variable domain, in which reference TRBV5-6 and TRBJ2-7 provide the parts outside the CDR3, is DAGVTQSPTHLIKTRGQQVTLRCSPKSGHDTVSWYQQALGQGPQFIFQYYEEEERQRGNFPDRFSGHQFPNYSSELNVNALLLGDSALYLCATAGGSSYEQYFGPGTRLTVT.

This clone was recorded at least ten times. The missing CDR3 end, 3 residues past where the read stops, is filled in from the germline J gene. The V and J genes are TRBV19 and TRBJ1-6; 7 bases agree with TRBD1. The CDR3 is 15 amino acids. Germline trimming cut 2 bases from V and 10 bases from J; bases unmatched to any gene: 8. Looked up from germline, CDR1 is LNHDA and CDR2 is SQIVND (reference sequence). The CDR3 protein is CASSIKGAPRSPLHF. Partial CDR3 DNA: TGTGCCAGTAGTATAAAGGGGGCGCCCCGGTCACCC.

This clone was seen many times. The CDR3 end lies 3 residues beyond the end of the read and is filled in from the germline J gene. The chain links TRBV20-1 to TRBJ1-4, with 8 nucleotides matching TRBD1. CDR3 size: 15 residues. V trimming: 3 bases; J trimming: 4 bases; junction bases outside the gene matches: 7. Germline V CDR1 and CDR2: DFQATT, SNEGSKA (reference sequence). CDR3 DNA, as far as it was read: TGCAGTGCTAGCCCAGGGGGCGCGGGTAATGAAAAA. As protein: CSASPGGAGNEK. The CDR3 as a whole reads CSASPGGAGNEKLFF.

This clone was observed at least ten times. Sequencing ends 3 residues short of the CDR3 end; the germline J gene provides the rest. The J gene is TRBJ2-2, the V gene TRBV20-1; 7 bases are a match to TRBD2. CDR1 is DFQATT and CDR2 is SNEGSKA in the germline V gene (reference sequence). V shed 7 bases, J shed 7 bases, and the junction held 6 bases outside the gene matches. This CDR3 is 12 amino acids long. The CDR3 reads CSGGGPLGELFF. The CDR3 bases that were read are TGCAGTGGCGGGGGACCCCTCGGGGAG.